The clone carrying this TCR beta chain was detected only once. Its specificity is not known. The sample has other DNA sequences that encode this CDR3 too. An assay was performed, and its level was deep. Using immunoSEQ multiplex PCR, the repertoire was profiled, and TCRdb retains in-frame clones only, with some absent. In the table there are over a million clones, approximately 98.5% of which are singletons. CDR3 length: 11 amino acids. In germline, CDR1 is MDHEN, CDR2 SYDVKM. The germline V and J ends were trimmed by 6 bases and 0 bases, with 3 bases remaining between them. This specimen belongs to a study of shared clonotypes between healthy human individuals. In the study overall: Every donor yielded three CD4 naive, three CD4 memory, two CD8 naive and one CD8 memory plate.

Study-wide points: Naive subsets generally had larger estimated richness than memory subsets.

This TCR was recovered from a man aged 30 to 45 in good health. The chain employs TRBV28 and TRBJ2-7; D uncertain. Sequenced input: naive CD4+ T cells sorted from blood. The sample's subset: CD45RA+ positively selected. The CDR3 loop is CASRTSYEQYF. CDR3 sequence (DNA): TGTGCCAGCAGGACCTCCTACGAGCAGTACTTC.